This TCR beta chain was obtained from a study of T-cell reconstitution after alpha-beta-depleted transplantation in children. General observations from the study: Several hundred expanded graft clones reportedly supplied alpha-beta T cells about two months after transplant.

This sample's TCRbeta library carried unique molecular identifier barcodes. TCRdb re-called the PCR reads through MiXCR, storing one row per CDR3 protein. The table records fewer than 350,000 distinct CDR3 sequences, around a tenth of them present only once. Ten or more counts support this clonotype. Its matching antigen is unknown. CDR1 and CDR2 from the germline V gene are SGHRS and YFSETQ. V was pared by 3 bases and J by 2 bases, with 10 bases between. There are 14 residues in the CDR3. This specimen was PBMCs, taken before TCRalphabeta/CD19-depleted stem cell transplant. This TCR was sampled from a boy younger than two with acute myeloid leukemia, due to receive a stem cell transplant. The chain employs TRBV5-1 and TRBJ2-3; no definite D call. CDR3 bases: TGCGCCAGCAGCTCTCGGGCTACCACAGATACGCAGTATTTT. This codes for CASSSRATTDTQYF. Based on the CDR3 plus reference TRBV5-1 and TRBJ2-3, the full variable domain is KAGVTQTPRYLIKTRGQQVTLSCSPISGHRSVSWYQQTPGQGLQFLFEYFSETQRNKGNFPGRFSGRQFSNSRSEMNVSTLELGDSALYLCASSSRATTDTQYFGPGTRLTVL.